This T cell receptor beta chain is drawn from a study of cytomegalovirus exposure and HLA in healthy donors. Study-wide results and caveats: Earlier results showed most TCR beta V segments being productive about 87% or about 30% of the time. Across donors, most TCRs were seen rarely, yet some public ones were widespread. Within the data, a cluster of highly shared sequence variants was likely a sequencing artifact. Analyses of presence and absence presupposed an approximately uniform sequencing depth across donors.

PCR involved 60 Vbeta and 13 Jbeta primers. Some clones are missing from TCRdb's copy, which holds only in-frame ones; the method was immunoSEQ multiplex PCR. The sample includes 110,000 to 150,000 clones, about three quarters of them seen just once. Concerning this clone itself: Its target is unknown.

Germline CDR1 is MGHRA and CDR2 is YSYEKL. Trimming pared 3 bases from V and 3 bases from J, leaving 9 bases between. The CDR3 length is 13 residues. The TCR comes from a woman between 40 and 50 years old in good health and CMV-seronegative. The chain has TRBV4-1 and TRBJ2-7; tentatively, D is TRBD1 (5 bases). Sequenced material: PBMCs. CDR3 DNA: TGCGCCAGCAGCCAGGAGCAGGGCTACGAGCAGTACTTC. The encoded protein is CASSQEQGYEQYF.